This T cell receptor (beta chain) was sequenced for a study of T cells in Graves' hyperthyroidism and ophthalmopathy. Points from the study as a whole: Most expanded thyroid clonotypes above 0.001 recurred in blood.

The CDR3 has 16 amino acids. Trimming left V 7 bases short and J 7 bases short, with 23 bases between. CDR1 is LNHDA and CDR2 is SQIVND in the germline V gene (reference sequence). Amplified regions were TCR beta CDR3 sequences from RNA transcripts. A first-round RT-PCR of the TCR CDR3 used the HTBI primer set. Each CDR3 protein gets one entry after TCRdb re-called the multiplex PCR reads with MiXCR. The sample contains 600,000 or so distinct CDR3 sequences, roughly 15% of which appear only once. This clonotype was detected only a few times. As yet, its antigen is unknown. Sequencing used blood. The genes are TRBV19 and TRBJ1-5, with a tentative D call TRBD1 (5 bases). The sequence was obtained from a woman younger than 45 with Graves' hyperthyroidism. In DNA form, the CDR3 reads TGTGCCAGTACCCGACGGGGGACTTTCAATAACCAGCCCCAGCATTTT. Encoded protein: CASTRRGTFNNQPQHF.